The 6 T cell receptor beta chains in this list originate from one sample, sequenced in a study of blood T cell repertoires in COVID-19. Only in-frame clones appear in the TCRdb table, and some are missing; sequencing was by immunoSEQ multiplex PCR. There are 20,000 to 25,000 clones in the sample; approximately 88% occur only once, and 2.5% to 4% lies in the top ten. The sample consisted of peripheral blood. These receptors all stem from a man aged 35 to 55 with acute or convalescent COVID-19.

The rearrangement joins TRBV10-3 to TRBJ2-7, with TRBD1 as a possible D gene (6 bases). V was clipped by 4 bases and J by 0 bases, with 7 bases between them. The V gene's germline CDR1 is ENHRY and CDR2 SYGVKD. CDR3 length equals 13 residues. CDR3 nucleotides: TGTGCCATCAGTGGACAGGCCTCCTACGAGCAGTACTTC. Its protein is CAISGQASYEQYF.

The chain couples TRBV21-1 to TRBJ2-7; TRBD2 is the table's D call, not checked against the DNA. TRBV21-1 is shown as a pseudogene. This CDR3 region has 18 residues. The CDR3 sequence is CASSNPGTSGRSSYEQYF. The CDR3, as DNA: TGTGCCAGCAGCAACCCAGGGACTAGCGGGCGGAGCTCCTACGAGCAGTACTTC.

This clone occurred once. The rearrangement links TRBV27 to TRBJ2-2; tentative D call: TRBD1 (6 bases). Trimming left V 3 bases short and J 7 bases short, with 24 bases between. Germline V CDR1 and CDR2: MNHEY, SMNVEV (reference sequence). The CDR3 totals 18 residues. The CDR3 region is CASSFTGKQGFTVGELFF. CDR3 nucleotides: TGTGCCAGCAGTTTTACGGGAAAACAGGGTTTCACCGTCGGGGAGCTGTTTTTT.

The rearrangement joins TRBV10-2 to TRBJ2-5; D unclear. CDR3 size: 12 residues. The germline V and J ends were trimmed by 0 bases and 5 bases, with 4 bases remaining between them. In germline, CDR1 is WSHSY, CDR2 SAAADI. This chain's CDR3 is CASSESRETQYF. CDR3 DNA: TGCGCCAGCAGTGAGTCGAGGGAGACCCAGTACTTC.

This clone was counted a few times. The rearrangement uses TRBV19 and TRBJ1-2; 9 positions agree with TRBD1. This CDR3 contains 15 residues. Unmatched junction bases numbered 6, after V lost 3 bases and J lost 4 bases. Germline lookup yields CDR1 LNHDA and CDR2 SQIVND (reference sequence). The CDR3 DNA follows: TGTGCCAGTAGTATTCACAGGGGGCCCTTCTATGGCTACACCTTC. Translating it yields CASSIHRGPFYGYTF.

V usage is TRBV9 and J usage is TRBJ2-1; possibly TRBD1 for D (6 bases). This CDR3 is built from 14 residues. The V and J ends lost 3 bases and 5 bases respectively, with 12 bases between them. CDR1 is SGDLS, CDR2 YYNGEE, per germline. The CDR3, as DNA: TGTGCCAGCAGCGGAACAGGGTTCAACAATGAGCAGTTCTTC. Translating gives CASSGTGFNNEQFF.